This T cell receptor (beta chain) was documented in a study of cytomegalovirus exposure and HLA in healthy donors. Whole-study context: Approximately 85 million unique TCRs from HLA-typed donors made up an early data release. Study conclusions and caveats: Being indistinguishable, some V segments were excluded, TRBV6-2 and TRBV6-3 among them. A highly shared variant cluster was judged a likely technical artifact. Across donors, presence/absence analyses took sequencing depth to be roughly uniform.

It was with 60 Vbeta and 13 Jbeta primers that the PCR ran. Some clones are missing from TCRdb's copy, which holds only in-frame ones; the method was immunoSEQ multiplex PCR. In the table there are approximately 220,000 clones, around 83% of which are singletons. Trimming removed 2 bases from V and 12 bases from J; junction bases left unmatched: 14. Germline loops: CDR1 LNHDA, CDR2 SQIVND (reference sequence). CDR3 size: 16 residues. Notes on this clone: Its antigen is not identified.

The sequence was obtained from a girl aged 10-17 years in good health and CMV-seronegative. V is TRBV19 and J is TRBJ1-3; 9 bases map to TRBD1. The sequenced sample was PBMCs. This chain's CDR3 is CASSIRARQGGSVIYF. CDR3 in DNA: TGTGCCAGTAGTATAAGAGCGCGACAGGGGGGAAGCGTCATATATTTT.